One and the same sample provided the 27 T cell receptor beta chains below, sequenced in a study of blood T cell repertoires in COVID-19. Some clones are missing from TCRdb's copy, which holds only in-frame ones; the method was immunoSEQ multiplex PCR. The table includes about 530,000 clones, around nine tenths detected once. The sample comprised peripheral blood. Receptors originate from a woman in her 50s with COVID-19, enrolled during active disease.

The chain uses TRBV19 and TRBJ1-2; D call uncertain. Trimming removed 4 bases at V and 8 bases at J, with 11 bases between. This CDR3 is built from 12 residues. The germline gives CDR1 LNHDA, CDR2 SQIVND (reference sequence). The CDR3 is CASSSVLEGYTF. CDR3 bases: TGTGCCAGTAGTAGTGTCCTCGAGGGCTACACCTTC. The whole variable domain, remainder taken from reference TRBV19 and TRBJ1-2, is DGGITQSPKYLFRKEGQNVTLSCEQNLNHDAMYWYRQDPGQGLRLIYYSQIVNDFQKGDIAEGYSVSREKKESFPLTVTSAQKNPTAFYLCASSSVLEGYTFGSGTRLTVV.

This clone was seen more than once but under ten times. The chain combines TRBV18 with TRBJ1-1, with D perhaps TRBD1 (5 bases). Trimming took 8 bases from V and 1 from J, leaving 14 bases between them. The germline V gene encodes CDR1 KGHSH and CDR2 LQKENI. This CDR3 contains 14 residues. The CDR3 here is CASRMGGANTEAFF. CDR3 nucleotide sequence: TGTGCCAGCAGAATGGGGGGAGCGAACACTGAAGCTTTCTTT.

The table lists this clone with a few counts. The chain carries TRBV27 and TRBJ1-4, with TRBD1 identical over 9 bases. Per the germline V gene, CDR1 is MNHEY and CDR2 is SMNVEV (reference sequence). The CDR3 runs 13 residues. The ends lost 6 bases at V and 6 bases at J; junction bases unmatched: 2. CDR3 nucleotide sequence: TGTGCCAGCAGATGGACAGGGGATGAAAAACTGTTTTTT. It yields the protein CASRWTGDEKLFF.

CDR3 loop: CASSLRITGEGSNQPQHF. CDR3 in DNA: TGCGCCAGCAGCCTTAGAATTACAGGGGAAGGGAGCAATCAGCCCCAGCATTTT. This chain uses TRBV4-1 with TRBJ1-5, with TRBD1 identical over 7 bases. After removal of 4 bases from V and 1 base from J, the junction contained 13 bases not matched to a gene. This CDR3 contains 18 residues. CDR1 is MGHRA, CDR2 YSYEKL, per germline.

The V and J genes are TRBV6-5 and TRBJ2-1; TRBD2 might be the D (6 bases). Germline V gene data show CDR1 as MNHEY and CDR2 as SVGAGI. Trimming cost V 6 bases and J 7 bases, with 16 bases left between them. The CDR3 is made up of 14 amino acids. The CDR3 loop is CASSLGTQVNEQFF. The CDR3 DNA reads TGTGCCAGCAGCCTAGGGACTCAGGTGAATGAGCAGTTCTTC.

This rearrangement joins TRBV7-9 to TRBJ2-7; possible D gene TRBD1, 6 bases. This CDR3 has 11 amino acids. V was trimmed by 5 bases and J by 10 bases, leaving 12 bases between them. In germline, CDR1 is SEHNR, CDR2 FQNEAQ (reference sequence). CDR3 nucleotides: TGTGCCAGCAGCCCCGAGGGGGACCAGTACTTC. Protein product: CASSPEGDQYF.

The V and J genes are TRBV5-1 and TRBJ1-2, with D uncertain. Trimming cost V 0 bases and J 0 bases, with 6 bases left between them. The CDR3 runs 14 residues. Germline-derived CDR1 and CDR2 are SGHRS and YFSETQ. This chain's CDR3 is CASSLVVANYGYTF. CDR3 sequence (DNA): TGCGCCAGCAGCTTGGTGGTAGCTAACTATGGCTACACCTTC. The variable domain in full, with the rest retrieved from reference TRBV5-1 and TRBJ1-2, is KAGVTQTPRYLIKTRGQQVTLSCSPISGHRSVSWYQQTPGQGLQFLFEYFSETQRNKGNFPGRFSGRQFSNSRSEMNVSTLELGDSALYLCASSLVVANYGYTFGSGTRLTVV.

For this clone: The same CDR3 also results from other DNA sequences found in this sample. The rearrangement uses TRBV6-5 and TRBJ2-2, with D possibly matching TRBD1 (5 bases). This CDR3 contains 14 residues. V was pared by 7 bases and J by 3 bases, with 12 bases between. Germline-derived CDR1 and CDR2 are MNHEY and SVGAGI. Here the CDR3 DNA reads TGTGCCAGCACTCTCAAAGGGGACACCGGGGAGCTGTTTTTT. It is translated as CASTLKGDTGELFF.

The chain couples TRBV29-1 to TRBJ2-1; D gene uncertain. V lost 5 bases to trimming and J lost 5 bases, with 4 bases between them. Germline loops: CDR1 SQVTM, CDR2 ANQGSEA. There are 10 residues in the CDR3. In nucleotides, the CDR3 is TGCAGCGTTCTTAACAATGAGCAGTTCTTC. Residues: CSVLNNEQFF.

The genes are TRBV13 and TRBJ1-2, with 9 bases that match TRBD1. Germline CDR1 is PRHDT and CDR2 is FYEKMQ (reference sequence). The CDR3 loop spans 15 amino acids. The V segment lost 3 bases and the J segment 5 bases; nucleotides outside the gene matches: 7. In DNA form, the CDR3 reads TGTGCCAGCAGCTTCAGGGACAGGGTATGGTATGGCTACACCTTC. This sequence encodes CASSFRDRVWYGYTF.

The V and J genes are TRBV6-1 and TRBJ2-4; a possible D gene is TRBD2 (6 bases). The V and J ends lost 1 base and 4 bases respectively, with 20 bases between them. This CDR3 spans 18 amino acids. Germline V gene lookup returns CDR1 MNHNS and CDR2 SASEGT. Here the CDR3 reads CASSEGRVWNAWKNIQYF. CDR3 bases: TGTGCCAGCAGTGAAGGGAGGGTATGGAACGCTTGGAAAAACATTCAGTACTTC.

This chain uses TRBV10-2 with TRBJ1-1, with D possibly TRBD1 on 5 matching bases. The CDR3 loop spans 12 amino acids. Germline lookup yields CDR1 WSHSY and CDR2 SAAADI. V was shortened by 6 bases and J by 7 bases, with 12 bases between the two germline ends. The CDR3 bases are TGCGCCAGCAGAGAAACCAGGGTTGAAGCTTTCTTT. Translation gives CASRETRVEAFF.

J is TRBJ2-7 and V is TRBV6-1; TRBD1 agrees at 9 bases. V lost 0 bases to trimming and J lost 3 bases; unmatched junction nucleotides: 3. The germline CDR1 and CDR2 sequences are MNHNS and SASEGT. The CDR3 sequence is 15 residues long. The chain's CDR3 is CASSEAGTGLYEQYF. The CDR3 region has the DNA TGTGCCAGCAGTGAAGCCGGGACAGGGCTCTACGAGCAGTACTTC.

V and J are TRBV3-1 (or the pseudogene TRBV3-2) and TRBJ2-3; 9 positions match TRBD2. The V and J ends lost 5 bases and 3 bases, in that order; junction bases with no gene match: 3. CDR1 is LGHDT and CDR2 is YNNKEL in the germline V gene (reference sequence). This CDR3 is built from 14 residues. CDR3 residues: CASSYGLATDTQYF. The CDR3 DNA reads TGTGCCAGCAGCTACGGACTAGCGACAGATACGCAGTATTTT.

CDR3 bases: TGTGCCACCAGCAAGACAGGGGGCGACGAGACCCAGTACTTC. It encodes CATSKTGGDETQYF. V usage is TRBV24-1 and J usage is TRBJ2-5; the match to TRBD1 covers 10 bases. This CDR3 spans 14 amino acids. V trimming: 7 bases; J trimming: 5 bases; junction bases outside the gene matches: 6. The germline V gene has CDR1 KGHDR and CDR2 SFDVKD.

This chain uses TRBV21-1 with TRBJ1-6; TRBD1, the table's D call, was not compared with the DNA. TRBV21-1 is marked as a pseudogene. The CDR3 totals 18 residues. CDR3 nucleotides: TGTGCCAGCAGCAAATCAAATGGCCGACAGGGGAAAGGTTCACCCCTCCACTTT. Residues: CASSKSNGRQGKGSPLHF.

This clone was seen more than once but under ten times. The chain carries TRBV18 and TRBJ1-3; D is unclear. Germline CDR1 is KGHSH and CDR2 is LQKENI. The CDR3 totals 15 residues. V lost 4 bases and J lost 0, with 10 bases in between. This chain's CDR3 is CASSLFTSSGNTIYF. The DNA for the CDR3 is TGTGCCAGCTCACTCTTTACTTCCTCTGGAAACACCATATATTTT.

The V call is TRBV5-4, the J call TRBJ1-2; D is unclear. In germline, CDR1 is SGHNT, CDR2 YYREEE (reference sequence). The CDR3 consists of 16 residues. Between the trimmed V and J ends, which lost 0 bases and 4 bases, there was a span of 16 bases. For the CDR3, the DNA is TGTGCCAGCAGCTTGGGACCGGGTCCCGGGAGCTATGGCTACACCTTC. Its translation is CASSLGPGPGSYGYTF.

This chain uses TRBV6-5 with TRBJ2-7; 9 positions agree with TRBD1. The ends lost 11 bases at V and 3 bases at J; junction bases unmatched: 5. The CDR3 has 12 amino acids. The V gene's germline CDR1 is MNHEY and CDR2 SVGAGI. Here the CDR3 DNA reads TGTGCCGTAATGACAGGGGGCTACGAGCAGTACTTC. It yields the protein CAVMTGGYEQYF.

This clone was counted only a few times. Other DNA sequences within the sample encode an identical CDR3. This chain uses TRBV19 with TRBJ1-6; unclear D gene. The CDR3 is made up of 15 amino acids. Germline values: CDR1 LNHDA, CDR2 SQIVND (reference sequence). V lost 4 bases to trimming and J lost 1 base, with 8 bases between them. Here the CDR3 reads CASSTEGSYNSPLHF. The DNA for the CDR3 is TGTGCCAGTAGTACCGAGGGATCCTATAATTCACCCCTCCACTTT.

V usage is TRBV5-1 and J usage is TRBJ2-4; D is ambiguous. The CDR3 has 16 residues. Germline V CDR1 and CDR2: SGHRS, YFSETQ. The V gene lost 4 bases and the J gene lost 1 base, with 15 bases spanning the gap. CDR3 bases: TGCGCCAGCAGCCGTGACATGACGACGGCCAAAAACATTCAGTACTTC. It codes for CASSRDMTTAKNIQYF.

This chain uses TRBV6-1 with TRBJ1-2; D is ambiguous. Deletions cut 3 bases from V and 4 bases from J, with 12 bases between. This CDR3 is built from 14 residues. In germline, CDR1 is MNHNS, CDR2 SASEGT. For the CDR3, the DNA is TGTGCCAGCAGTGACCCAAAGGACTCCTATGGCTACACCTTC. It codes for CASSDPKDSYGYTF.

The chain uses TRBV4-1 and TRBJ1-2; D is perhaps TRBD1 (6 bases). Germline CDR1 and CDR2: MGHRA and YSYEKL. Trimming shortened V by 3 bases and J by 2 bases, and 13 bases separated the two germline ends. The CDR3 is made up of 15 amino acids. CDR3 loop: CASSQTGPANYGYTF. The CDR3 DNA sequence: TGCGCCAGCAGCCAGACAGGCCCGGCCAACTATGGCTACACCTTC.

This sequence joins TRBV7-9 and TRBJ1-1, with no clear D. The ends were cut back, 8 bases at V and 2 bases at J, with 12 bases in the middle. Germline assignment: CDR1 SEHNR and CDR2 FQNEAQ (reference sequence). This CDR3 comprises 13 residues. As DNA, the CDR3 is TGTGCCAGCCGGAGGGAGGAAAACACTGAAGCTTTCTTT. Translation gives CASRREENTEAFF.

The V gene is TRBV24-1, the J gene TRBJ1-2; 7 bases are shared with TRBD1. CDR1 and CDR2 from the germline V gene are KGHDR and SFDVKD. The CDR3 extends over 13 amino acids. After removal of 6 bases from V and 6 bases from J, the junction contained 6 bases not matched to a gene. CDR3 sequence reads: CATSLTGSHGYTF. Here the CDR3 DNA reads TGTGCCACCAGTCTGACAGGGAGCCATGGCTACACCTTC.

The chain has TRBV5-6 and TRBJ1-6; D perhaps matches TRBD1 (6 bases). V was shortened by 2 bases and J by 1 base, with 10 bases between the two germline ends. The CDR3 consists of 16 residues. Germline CDR1 reads SGHDT; CDR2 reads YYEEEE. In DNA, the CDR3 is TGTGCCAGCAGCTTCAGGGGAGGGTCCTATAATTCACCCCTCCACTTT. Translating it yields CASSFRGGSYNSPLHF.

This chain connects TRBV6-5 to TRBJ1-3; unclear D gene. Germline-derived CDR1 and CDR2 are MNHEY and SVGAGI. CDR3 length: 14 amino acids. Between the trimmed V and J ends, which lost 7 bases and 2 bases, there was a span of 12 bases. CDR3: CASIGGSPGNTIYF. The CDR3 coding sequence is TGTGCCAGCATTGGAGGGAGCCCTGGAAACACCATATATTTT.